This T cell receptor beta chain comes out of a study of T cells in Graves' hyperthyroidism and ophthalmopathy. Study in general: Peripheral blood was collected at initial diagnosis, before any treatment.

Regions amplified from RNA transcripts were the TCR beta CDR3 regions. HTBI primers were the set used in a first-round RT-PCR of the TCR CDR3. Each CDR3 protein is one row after TCRdb ran MiXCR on the multiplex PCR reads. The table includes 460,000 or so distinct CDR3 sequences, around 15% detected once. With respect to this clonotype: As yet, its antigen is unknown.

Trimming left V 4 bases short and J 1 base short, with 13 bases between. Looked up from germline, CDR1 is DFQATT and CDR2 is SNEGSKA (reference sequence). The CDR3 extends over 15 amino acids. The study, taken as a whole, reports: Stable hyperthyroidism was told apart from ophthalmopathy by a model built on 13 V-J features. Prediction of ophthalmopathy progression came a median approximately 6 months pre-onset.

The rearrangement links TRBV20-1 to TRBJ2-2; TRBD1 might be the D (5 bases). The sequencing sample was made of blood. This TCR was recovered from a young woman with Graves' hyperthyroidism. CDR3 sequence reads: CSAIPRAKNTGELFF. The CDR3 DNA is TGCAGTGCTATCCCCAGGGCCAAGAACACCGGGGAGCTGTTTTTT.